The rows below give T cell receptor beta chains drawn from one sample of a study of T-cell reconstitution after alpha-beta-depleted transplantation in children. TCRdb passed the PCR reads through MiXCR, listing each CDR3 protein once. Counted here are about 400,000 distinct CDR3 sequences, around 16% occurring once; the ten biggest clones make up approximately 29%. The input for sequencing was PBMCs, mostly from graft donor cells, taken 360 days after TCRalphabeta/CD19-depleted stem cell transplant. These receptors came from a boy in the first two years of life who had a stem cell transplant for Wiskott-Aldrich syndrome, so the T cells may come from the graft donor. CDR3s include the opening cysteine and the closing phenylalanine or tryptophan. The D gene is left open where the match is weak. Part of the rows lack a size; the others show once, few, many or a class for expanded clones.

DNA	CDR3	size	D	V	J
TGTGCCAGCAGTGAAGATATAAGGGGCGGAACTGAAGCTTTCTTT	CASSEDIRGGTEAFF	.	.	TRBV6-1	TRBJ1-1
TGCAGTGCTACGGGGGGGCATGGGGCCAACGTCCTGACTTTC	CSATGGHGANVLTF	few	TRBD2	TRBV20-1	TRBJ2-6
TGTGCCAGCAGCCAAGATCTTTGGAGGATGAACACTGAAGCTTTCTTT	CASSQDLWRMNTEAFF	.	.	TRBV4-2	TRBJ1-1
TGTGCCAGCAGCTTAGGCGGGGGCGTAAGGACAGATACGCAGTATTTT	CASSLGGGVRTDTQYF	.	.	TRBV7-2	TRBJ2-3
TGTGCCATCAGTGAGCTCGGGACGGGGGAGCAGTACTTC	CAISELGTGEQYF	few	.	TRBV10-3	TRBJ2-7
TGTGCCAGCAGCCTTATCACCGGGGAGCTGTTTTTT	CASSLITGELFF	many	.	TRBV7-9	TRBJ2-2
TGTGCCAGCAGCTTAGGCCGGGACAGGGGGCGGGTGAACACTGAAGCTTTCTTT	CASSLGRDRGRVNTEAFF	.	TRBD1	TRBV11-2	TRBJ1-1
TGCGCCAGCAGCCTCGGGACAGCTCTAGAGACCCAGTACTTC	CASSLGTALETQYF	few	TRBD1	TRBV5-1	TRBJ2-5
TGCGCCAGCAGCCAAACGGGACTAGCGGGGGCCTACAATGAGCAGTTCTTC	CASSQTGLAGAYNEQFF	.	TRBD2	TRBV4-1	TRBJ2-1
TGCGCCAGCAGCCAAGAAGATAGGAGGTGGGGACGGAGCTCCTACAATGAGCAGTTCTTC	CASSQEDRRWGRSSYNEQFF	.	.	TRBV4-3	TRBJ2-1
TGTGCCAGCAGCCCAGGCACATGGGAGACCCAGTACTTC	CASSPGTWETQYF	.	.	TRBV3-1	TRBJ2-5
TGTGCCAGCAGCTCAGAGGGGGCGATGAATTCACCCCTCCACTTT	CASSSEGAMNSPLHF	.	TRBD1	TRBV11-2	TRBJ1-6
TGTGCCAGCAGCTTAAATGGCCTCTCCTACGAGCAGTACTTC	CASSLNGLSYEQYF	.	.	TRBV7-9	TRBJ2-7
TGTGCCAGCTGTAGCGGTACCTACGAGCAGTACTTC	CASCSGTYEQYF	.	.	TRBV12-3/TRBV12-4	TRBJ2-7
TGCAGTGCCAGAGACAGGGCCTATGGCTACACCTTC	CSARDRAYGYTF	.	TRBD1	TRBV20-1	TRBJ1-2
TGTGCCAGCAGTTCACAGGGGAATGAGCAGTTCTTC	CASSSQGNEQFF	many	TRBD1	TRBV12-3/TRBV12-4	TRBJ2-1
TGCGCCAGCAGCCAAATCGTGGCAGGGGGCAAGGAGCAGTACTTC	CASSQIVAGGKEQYF	.	TRBD1	TRBV4-3	TRBJ2-7
TGTGCCAGCACCATTGGTCTAGCGGGAGGGTACGAGCAGTACTTC	CASTIGLAGGYEQYF	.	TRBD2	TRBV12-3/TRBV12-4	TRBJ2-7
TGCGCCAGCAGCTTCCTCTCGGGACTTCTTTACAATGAGCAGTTCTTC	CASSFLSGLLYNEQFF	few	.	TRBV5-1	TRBJ2-1
TGTGCCAGCAGCTCAGACAATTACGAGCAGTACTTC	CASSSDNYEQYF	few	.	TRBV7-9	TRBJ2-7
TGCAGCGTTGTGAACAGGGATGGAAACACCATATATTTT	CSVVNRDGNTIYF	few	.	TRBV29-1	TRBJ1-3
TGCGCCAGCAGCCAAGAATCGACTAGCTCCGGGGAGCTGTTTTTT	CASSQESTSSGELFF	few	TRBD2	TRBV4-3	TRBJ2-2
TGCAGTGCTCCCGGTTCGGCGTCCACCTACAATGAGCAGTTCTTC	CSAPGSASTYNEQFF	few	.	TRBV20-1	TRBJ2-1
TGCGCCAGCAGCTCCCAGGGGATTTCTCGGGAGACCCAGTACTTC	CASSSQGISRETQYF	.	.	TRBV5-1	TRBJ2-5
TGTGCCAGCAGCTCCCTAGCACCCTACAATGAGCAGTTCTTC	CASSSLAPYNEQFF	many	.	TRBV13	TRBJ2-1
TGTGCCAGCAGCTGGCGCCAGGCAACTAATGAAAAACTGTTTTTT	CASSWRQATNEKLFF	few	.	TRBV5-6	TRBJ1-4
TGTGCCAGCAGCTTAGTTCTAGCGGCCTACGAGCAGTACTTC	CASSLVLAAYEQYF	many	TRBD2	TRBV7-2	TRBJ2-7
TGTGCCACCAGTGGCCCAGGGGGCGCGGGCACAGATACGCAGTATTTT	CATSGPGGAGTDTQYF	few	TRBD1	TRBV24-1	TRBJ2-3
TGCGCCAGCAGCTTGGCCTTTGACAGAGCCTACGAGCAGTACTTC	CASSLAFDRAYEQYF	.	.	TRBV5-1	TRBJ2-7
TGTGCCACAAGCGGTTCCACAGATACGCAGTATTTT	CATSGSTDTQYF	many	.	TRBV24-1	TRBJ2-3
TGTGCCAGCAGTTTGTGGGACCGAGCCGAGACCCAGTACTTC	CASSLWDRAETQYF	.	.	TRBV28	TRBJ2-5
TGCGCCAGCAGCTTGATACCGGGATCCTACAATGAGCAGTTCTTC	CASSLIPGSYNEQFF	few	.	TRBV5-1	TRBJ2-1
TGTGCCAGCAGTTACCGGGGGGGGACAGGGCATAATGAGCAGTTCTTC	CASSYRGGTGHNEQFF	few	.	TRBV12-3/TRBV12-4	TRBJ2-1
TGTGCCAGCAGCTTGCACGGGAACTATGGCTACACCTTC	CASSLHGNYGYTF	.	.	TRBV7-8	TRBJ1-2
TGTGCCATCAGTGATTCGTACCACAGGTTCTTC	CAISDSYHRFF	.	.	TRBV10-3	TRBJ2-1
TGCGCCAGCAGCTCTATGACAGGGTCGAACGAGCAGTACTTC	CASSSMTGSNEQYF	.	TRBD1	TRBV5-1	TRBJ2-7
TGCGCCAGCAGCCAAGGAATAGCGGGAGGGCCGTTCGGGGAGCTGTTTTTT	CASSQGIAGGPFGELFF	.	TRBD2	TRBV4-3	TRBJ2-2
TGTGCCAGCAGTGAAGCGCAGAGTTTATGTGGGGCCAACGTCCTGACTTTC	CASSEAQSLCGANVLTF	few	.	TRBV2	TRBJ2-6
TGCAGTGCTAGGAGAATTGGGGGGGGCACCGGGGAGCTGTTTTTT	CSARRIGGGTGELFF	.	TRBD2	TRBV20-1	TRBJ2-2
TGCAGTGCTATCGCAACTGGGGGTCCCAGCTCCTACGAGCAGTACTTC	CSAIATGGPSSYEQYF	.	.	TRBV20-1	TRBJ2-7
TGTGCCAGCAGCTTAGGGACTAGCGGGAGCGCATTCTACGAGCAGTACTTC	CASSLGTSGSAFYEQYF	.	TRBD2	TRBV7-6	TRBJ2-7
TGTGCCAGCAGTTCGGACACTCACTACGAGCAGTACTTC	CASSSDTHYEQYF	.	.	TRBV12-3/TRBV12-4	TRBJ2-7
TGCAGTGGGATAGCGGGGCTGTACAATGAGCAGTTCTTC	CSGIAGLYNEQFF	few	TRBD2	TRBV20-1	TRBJ2-1
TGTGCCAGCAGCTTAGTCTTGGTGGGAGAAGCTTTCTTT	CASSLVLVGEAFF	.	.	TRBV7-2	TRBJ1-1
TGTGCCAGCAGCTTAAAGTTTCGTACTACCCGAACCTACGAGCAGTACTTC	CASSLKFRTTRTYEQYF	few	.	TRBV7-2	TRBJ2-7
TGCGCCAGCAGACCACTAGGTGGAGAGCAGTACTTC	CASRPLGGEQYF	.	.	TRBV5-1	TRBJ2-7
TGCGCCAGCAGCCAAGAACAGGGTCCTAGCTCCTACGAGCAGTACTTC	CASSQEQGPSSYEQYF	.	.	TRBV4-1	TRBJ2-7
TGTGCCAGCAGCTTAGCGACAGGGAGGTGGGACACTGAAGCTTTCTTT	CASSLATGRWDTEAFF	.	TRBD1	TRBV7-9	TRBJ1-1
TGTGCCAGCAGCTTAGGCCACTCCGGGACAGGGACTCCTAACGAGCAGTACTTC	CASSLGHSGTGTPNEQYF	many	TRBD1	TRBV11-2	TRBJ2-7
TGTGCCAGCAGACTAGCGGGGGTCTTGAATGAGCAGTTCTTC	CASRLAGVLNEQFF	few	TRBD2	TRBV12-3/TRBV12-4	TRBJ2-1
TGTGCCAGCAGCCGGGACAATCAGCCCCAGCATTTT	CASSRDNQPQHF	.	.	TRBV7-2	TRBJ1-5